The source of this TCR beta chain is a study of cytomegalovirus exposure and HLA in healthy donors. Produced via immunoSEQ multiplex PCR; TCRdb's table is partial and in-frame only. The data contain about 58,000 clones, about 92% of them singletons. On this clone itself: Its specificity is unknown.

Study-level results: The authors enumerated over 150 TCR beta chains as linked to cytomegalovirus. Usually a TCR sequence was rare, but some public TCRs were found in many donors. Within the 100 to 150 validation repertoires, first-cohort TCR clusters tended to co-occur, according to a later analysis.

In germline, CDR1 is MNHEY, CDR2 SVGAGI. V trimming: 5 bases; J trimming: 3 bases; junction bases outside the gene matches: 1. The CDR3 sequence is 13 residues long. The material sequenced was PBMCs. This chain joins TRBV6-5 and TRBJ2-1, with 7 bases identical to TRBD2. This clonotype originated in a man aged 18-30 years in good health and CMV-seronegative. CDR3 protein: CASSERGYNEQFF. CDR3 coding DNA: TGTGCCAGCAGTGAGCGGGGCTACAATGAGCAGTTCTTC.